This T cell receptor beta chain was sequenced in a study of T cell responses to AZD1222 COVID-19 vaccine. Study results and limitations: The study found Spike-specific TCR breadth and depth rose after two AZD1222 doses. Baseline seropositives among AZD1222 recipients totaled only five or six.

The repertoire was sequenced with immunoSEQ multiplex PCR; TCRdb's copy has only in-frame clones and lacks some. The sample consists of about 150,000 clones, more than 70% of them appearing once. With 0 bases removed from V and 4 bases from J, the gap between germline ends came to 12 bases. The CDR3 sequence is 15 residues long. The germline V gene encodes CDR1 SGHRS and CDR2 YFSETQ. In the case of this clone: Its antigen is currently unknown.

The TCR originated in an adult in good health. The sample was peripheral blood, taken on day 0 of MenACWY control vaccination. The chain links TRBV5-1 to TRBJ2-3; no clear D. The CDR3 loop reads CASSLAGRSSDTQYF. The DNA of the CDR3 is TGCGCCAGCAGCTTGGCAGGCAGGTCATCAGATACGCAGTATTTT.